This TCR beta chain was sequenced in a study of spatial heterogeneity in lung cancer. Study in general: An average of more than ten raw reads was observed per unique TCR and UMI combination. Study observations and caveats: Counts of expanded alpha and beta TCRs within tumors tracked the tumor nonsynonymous mutation count. Nonsynonymous mutations, ubiquitous and regional, were tracked respectively by counts of ubiquitous and regional expanded TCRs.

About this clonotype: Its matching antigen is unknown.

MiXCR, applied by TCRdb to the 5' RACE reads, yields one record per CDR3 protein. The sample has about 5,600 distinct CDR3 sequences; over 7.5% are singletons. As for time point: sample taken at primary tumor resection. Whole RNA, which was extracted from tumor, nontumor lung tissue or frozen PBMC, was sequenced without any cell sorting. The CDR3 is made up of 16 amino acids. The germline gives CDR1 SGHNT, CDR2 YYREEE (reference sequence). Trimming removed 1 base from V and 1 base from J; junction bases left unmatched: 6. The sample was lung tumor tissue, taken at surgery. V usage is TRBV5-4 and J usage is TRBJ2-3; 7 nucleotides align to TRBD2. The source is a female donor with early-stage non-small cell lung cancer. CDR3 protein: CASSLTQRGGTDTQYF. The CDR3 nucleotides are TGTGCCAGCAGCTTGACCCAGCGGGGAGGCACAGATACGCAGTATTTT.